This paragraph covers one T cell receptor beta chain sequence. Its antigen is undetermined. The CDR3 contains 11 residues. The germline CDR1 and CDR2 sequences are DFQATT and SNEGSKA (reference sequence). The V end lost 5 bases, the J end lost 9 bases, and 11 bases lay between the germline ends. These data originate in a study of CD4+ T cells in melanoma. Repertoires were generated with immunoSEQ multiplex PCR, while TCRdb's copy carries only in-frame clones and drops some. Counted here are 20,000 or so clones, around 80% occurring once; the ten biggest clones make up 9.7%. Study-wide findings and caveats: CD8+ T cell, macrophage and B cell function reportedly correlated with neoantigen-specific CD4+ T cells. Diverse differentiation states were reported for melanoma neoantigen-specific CD4+ T cells.

The chain is built from TRBV20-1 and TRBJ2-1; D might be TRBD2 (5 bases). The sequence derives from a human donor with melanoma. Written as DNA, the CDR3 is TGCAGTGCTGGCCTAGCAGCTGAGCAGTTCTTC. Protein sequence: CSAGLAAEQFF.